Listed below are T cell receptor beta chains from one sample, sequenced in a study of cytomegalovirus exposure and HLA in healthy donors. The method was immunoSEQ multiplex PCR; TCRdb's version includes in-frame clones alone and lacks a portion of them. Of 160,000 or so clones in the sample, about four fifths were seen once. The material sequenced was PBMCs. These receptors were obtained from a man younger than 45 in good health and CMV-seronegative. Each CDR3 is given without its conserved first and last residue. Some rows have no size entry. The others give once, few or many, or a class for an expanded clone.

cdr3_aa	j_call	v_call	clone_size
ASSLSTARGINYGYT	TRBJ1-2	TRBV27	.
ASSLSSGPNQPQH	TRBJ1-5	TRBV7-3	.
ASSQDLDGYT	TRBJ1-2	TRBV4-1	.
AWSEESSYEQY	TRBJ2-7	TRBV30	.
ASRLGTDNQPQH	TRBJ1-5	TRBV28	.
ASSLSMGQPFYEQY	TRBJ2-7	TRBV13	few
ASSYRGGTDTQY	TRBJ2-3	TRBV13	.
ASSLAPNSNEQF	TRBJ2-1	TRBV7-6	.
ASGGGRGLNSYT	TRBJ1-2	TRBV10-2	.
ASKALAGEWATDTQY	TRBJ2-3	TRBV27	.
ASSQEAGDGYT	TRBJ1-2	TRBV4-2	.
ASLGGRSSQETQY	TRBJ2-5	TRBV6-4	.
ASSLGRVFNYGYT	TRBJ1-2	TRBV5-6	.
ASSFRGLAMGTDTQY	TRBJ2-3	TRBV28	once
ASSLPGLPRRNEQF	TRBJ2-1	TRBV27	.
SSSGAATYEQY	TRBJ2-7	TRBV7-9	.
ASSFKGLIYGYT	TRBJ1-2	TRBV28	.
ASSVEVGDMNTDTQY	TRBJ2-3	TRBV9	.
ASSETRNTEAF	TRBJ1-1	TRBV6-1	.
ASSLDRGVHEQY	TRBJ2-7	TRBV11-2	.
ASRPGQNTGELF	TRBJ2-2	TRBV5-1	few
ASSQVFGTVRDSNQPQH	TRBJ1-5	TRBV4-1	.
ASSLSAGESNEQF	TRBJ2-1	TRBV7-3	.
ASSLHGGGAF	TRBJ2-1	TRBV11-3	.
ASSTGQAHDNQPQH	TRBJ1-5	TRBV28	.
ASSQDFERWSYGQY	TRBJ2-7	TRBV4-3	once
ASSLRRVGQPQH	TRBJ1-5	TRBV28	.
ASSLTDTGELF	TRBJ2-2	TRBV7-3	.
ATSRGQGRLPLH	TRBJ1-6	TRBV15	.
ASRSQEHQPQH	TRBJ1-5	TRBV6-5	.
ASSFRVNGANVLT	TRBJ2-6	TRBV5-1	.
ASSAPRDLGGSYNEQF	TRBJ2-1	TRBV9	.
ASSPDPAGEHEQF	TRBJ2-1	TRBV18	.
SARTVRTDTQY	TRBJ2-3	TRBV29-1	.
ASSSGQLTDTQY	TRBJ2-3	TRBV7-9	.
ASLPPGTGNEKLF	TRBJ1-4	TRBV25-1	.
ASSYSTPGYEQY	TRBJ2-7	TRBV6-6	.
ASSLGTAQIYEQY	TRBJ2-7	TRBV5-4	.
ASSLRGNTDTQY	TRBJ2-3	TRBV5-4	once
ASSTRSGPYNEQF	TRBJ2-1	TRBV19	.
ASSSTGSLYGYT	TRBJ1-2	TRBV7-9	.
ASKYRGGPDTQY	TRBJ2-3	TRBV6-5	.
ASSLSHGDTQY	TRBJ2-3	TRBV28	.
AWISHRSEAF	TRBJ1-1	TRBV30	.
ASSPPVGPLAVTNEQF	TRBJ2-1	TRBV18	.
ASSLRGDTGELF	TRBJ2-2	TRBV5-1	.